What follows are 17 T cell receptor beta chains derived from one specimen sequenced in a study of T cells after yellow fever vaccination. TCRdb ran MiXCR on the 5' RACE reads and lists one entry per CDR3 protein. The repertoire consists of some 300,000 distinct CDR3 sequences, with 7% to 9% occurring once and the leading ten covering around 17%. The sequenced sample was PBMCs, obtained roughly 45 days after the first yellow fever vaccination. Every receptor here comes from a man younger than 30 who received the YFV17D yellow fever vaccine.

This clonotype appeared many times. This chain connects TRBV12-3 or TRBV12-4 to TRBJ1-3; TRBD1 might be the D (6 bases). V dropped 4 bases and J dropped 4 bases, with 17 bases sitting between them. The CDR3 length is 16 residues. CDR3 nucleotides: TGTGCCAGCAGTTCCCCGGGGGGGGGCGAAGGAAACACCATATATTTT. Protein product: CASSSPGGGEGNTIYF.

The chain employs TRBV9 and TRBJ1-6; TRBD1 agrees at 7 bases. Per the germline V gene, CDR1 is SGDLS and CDR2 is YYNGEE. V lost 2 bases and J lost 6; bases outside the gene matches: 5. This CDR3 contains 15 residues. The CDR3 is CASSVGQAANSPLHF. CDR3 coding DNA: TGTGCCAGCAGCGTTGGACAGGCGGCTAATTCACCCCTCCACTTT.

The J gene is TRBJ2-3, the V gene TRBV7-2; D is unresolved. Trimming pared 4 bases from V and 4 bases from J, leaving 6 bases between. CDR1 is SGHTA, CDR2 FQGNSA, per germline. The CDR3 sequence is 12 residues long. CDR3 amino acids: CASSSKADTQYF. The CDR3 coding sequence is TGTGCCAGCAGCTCTAAGGCAGATACGCAGTATTTT.

This chain uses TRBV4-3 with TRBJ2-1; D gene uncertain. The CDR3 is 14 residues long. The V gene lost 4 bases and the J gene lost 9 bases, with 16 bases spanning the gap. In germline, CDR1 is LGHNA, CDR2 YSLEER. CDR3 residues: CASSRAALRAEQFF. In DNA form, the CDR3 reads TGCGCCAGCAGCCGTGCTGCCCTAAGGGCTGAGCAGTTCTTC.

J is TRBJ1-6 and V is TRBV6-5, with a possible D match to TRBD1 (5 bases). The CDR3 has 16 amino acids. Trimming removed 2 bases at V and 6 bases at J, with 14 bases between. CDR1 is MNHEY, CDR2 SVGAGI, per germline. The CDR3 nucleotides are TGTGCCAGCAGTTACCCCCTGGGGCAGCCTAATTCACCCCTCCACTTT. Translating it yields CASSYPLGQPNSPLHF.

The rearrangement joins TRBV4-3 to TRBJ1-1; D not certain. Trimming took 0 bases from V and 4 from J, leaving 12 bases between them. CDR1 LGHNA and CDR2 YSLEER come from the germline V gene. The CDR3 covers 15 residues. For the CDR3, the DNA is TGCGCCAGCAGCCAAGAAGGAGTGGGCGTCACTGAAGCTTTCTTT. This translates into CASSQEGVGVTEAFF.

On this clonotype: At one of its ends the junction is not consistent with the germline gene, which may arise from a read error. The chain combines TRBV7-2 with TRBJ2-5; 8 nucleotides match TRBD1. The germline V gene encodes CDR1 SGHTA and CDR2 FQGNSA. The CDR3 sequence is 14 residues long. This chain's CDR3 is CASSFGQGGETPYF. The CDR3 bases are TGTGCCAGCAGCTTTGGACAGGGAGGAGAGACCCCGTACTTC.

This clonotype was detected only a few times. The rearrangement uses TRBV6-1 and TRBJ2-1, with 7 bases lining up with TRBD1. Germline CDR1 MNHNS, CDR2 SASEGT. There are 16 residues in the CDR3. With 5 bases clipped from V and 4 bases from J, the junction kept 11 bases outside the gene matches. This CDR3 reads CASSKHRDSLYNEQFF. In DNA form, the CDR3 reads TGTGCCAGCAGTAAACATAGGGACAGTTTATACAATGAGCAGTTCTTC.

This clonotype was seen repeatedly, ten times or more. The V and J genes are TRBV28 and TRBJ2-7, with 11 positions matching TRBD2. Germline CDR1 and CDR2: MDHEN and SYDVKM. The CDR3 contains 16 residues. The V and J ends lost 4 bases and 4 bases, in that order; junction bases with no gene match: 9. CDR3: CASSSRLAGPSYEQYV. Here the CDR3 DNA reads TGTGCCAGCAGTTCCAGACTAGCGGGGCCCTCATACGAGCAGTACGTC.

This clonotype was found a few times. V is TRBV21-1 and J is TRBJ1-6; TRBD1 is taken as the D call from the table, unchecked against the DNA. TRBV21-1 is a pseudogene. The CDR3 is 17 amino acids. The CDR3 loop is CASSTKTGQGCDSPLHF. The CDR3 region has the DNA TGTGCCAGCAGCACAAAGACCGGACAGGGTTGTGATTCACCCCTCCACTTT.

The chain employs TRBV5-1 and TRBJ2-3; D possibly matches TRBD1 or TRBD2 (5 bases each). Trimming pared 4 bases from V and 4 bases from J, leaving 16 bases between. CDR1 and CDR2 (germline): SGHRS, YFSETQ. The CDR3 loop spans 15 amino acids. CDR3 sequence (DNA): TGCGCCAGCAGCCGCCAGAGAGGGGTGGCAGATACGCAGTATTTT. Translated: CASSRQRGVADTQYF.

This clonotype was detected a few times. The chain carries TRBV6-6 and TRBJ1-2; 7 bases fit TRBD1. Trimming cost V 4 bases and J 6 bases; bases outside gene matches: 5. The CDR3 has 13 residues. The germline V gene encodes CDR1 MNHNY and CDR2 SVGAGI (reference sequence). The CDR3 loop reads CASSSTGLDGYTF. The CDR3 DNA reads as TGTGCCAGCAGTTCGACAGGGCTCGATGGCTACACCTTC.

There are many counts of this clonotype. The J gene is TRBJ1-3, the V gene TRBV20-1; TRBD1 matches 7 bases. This CDR3 has 13 residues. Germline V CDR1 and CDR2: DFQATT, SNEGSKA (reference sequence). The trim removed 5 bases at V and 4 bases at J, leaving 5 bases unmatched. The CDR3 spells CSAYTGVGNTIYF. CDR3 in DNA: TGCAGTGCTTACACAGGGGTGGGAAACACCATATATTTT.

This clonotype was counted between two and nine times. The chain carries TRBV19 and TRBJ1-1, with D possibly TRBD1 on 5 matching bases. Germline V gene data show CDR1 as LNHDA and CDR2 as SQIVND (reference sequence). The V end lost 3 bases, the J end lost 5 bases, and 16 bases lay between the germline ends. The CDR3 consists of 15 residues. The CDR3 nucleotides are TGTGCCAGTAGTATGTCCCCAGGGAGTCGAACTGAAGCTTTCTTT. Protein product: CASSMSPGSRTEAFF.

There are a few counts of this clonotype. The rearrangement links TRBV25-1 to TRBJ1-5, with a tentative D call TRBD1 (5 bases). V was clipped by 6 bases and J by 7 bases, with 16 bases between them. Germline V gene sequence: CDR1 MGHDK, CDR2 SYGVNS. This CDR3 spans 14 amino acids. CDR3 amino acids: CASRGSGVWQPQHF. CDR3 sequence (DNA): TGTGCCAGCAGAGGTTCGGGGGTTTGGCAGCCCCAGCATTTT.

In its sample, this clonotype was seen a few times. This chain uses TRBV12-3 or TRBV12-4 with TRBJ2-7; a weak D match, TRBD1 (5 bases). V lost 2 bases and J lost 5, with 10 bases in between. The CDR3 contains 13 residues. CDR3 sequence (DNA): TGTGCCAGCAGTTTATCTGGGGCCGACGAGCAGTACGTC. Translated: CASSLSGADEQYV.

This clonotype was seen a few times. The chain is built from TRBV6-5 and TRBJ2-7, with D unresolved. The CDR3 runs 11 residues. In germline, CDR1 is MNHEY, CDR2 SVGAGI. The germline V and J ends were trimmed by 5 bases and 6 bases, with 8 bases remaining between them. CDR3 amino acids: CASSIWFEQYV. The CDR3 coding sequence is TGTGCCAGCAGTATATGGTTCGAGCAGTACGTC.